These 23 T cell receptor beta chains originate from one sample sequenced in a study of T-cell reconstitution after alpha-beta-depleted transplantation in children (dated by TCRdb to the mid-2010s). Library preparation was by PCR. Data came from an Illumina HiSeq 2500. Molecular barcoding was employed in the preparation of TCR libraries, with unique molecular identifiers being used to normalize TCRbeta repertoire quantification. The public reads were reanalyzed by TCRdb: fastp trimming at Q25, MiXCR alignment, in-frame beta chains only. CDR3 protein duplicates are merged, each entry listing the most common genes and DNA. The sample table shows about 640,000 distinct CDR3 sequences, and approximately 17% are seen once. The top ten clones comprise 0.85% to 1.3% of the sample. Specimen: PBMCs from the stem cell graft donor, collected from the stem cell graft. The receptors were gathered from a human donor who donated a stem cell graft to a child with acute myeloid leukemia.

This chain connects TRBV9 to TRBJ1-2; 7 bases line up with TRBD1. V trimming: 4 bases; J trimming: 2 bases; junction bases outside the gene matches: 8. The CDR3 extends over 15 amino acids. Germline CDR1 is SGDLS and CDR2 is YYNGEE. The CDR3 nucleotides are TGTGCCAGCAGCTCCCAGACAGGGACCAACTATGGCTACACCTTC. Translated, it gives CASSSQTGTNYGYTF. The whole variable domain, remainder taken from reference TRBV9 and TRBJ1-2, is DSGVTQTPKHLITATGQRVTLRCSPRSGDLSVYWYQQSLDQGLQFLIQYYNGEERAKGNILERFSAQQFPDLHSELNLSSLELGDSALYFCASSSQTGTNYGYTFGSGTRLTVV.

The chain combines TRBV4-1 with TRBJ1-2; D is unresolved. The length of the CDR3 is 15 residues. Germline loops: CDR1 MGHRA, CDR2 YSYEKL. V was clipped by 0 bases and J by 2 bases, with 10 bases between them. The CDR3 spells CASSQDFRENYGYTF. The CDR3 DNA reads as TGCGCCAGCAGCCAAGATTTCCGGGAGAACTATGGCTACACCTTC.

Concerning this clonotype: A single base separates this from a much larger clone, so it may be a read error. V is TRBV6-5 and J is TRBJ1-2, with TRBD1 as a possible D gene (5 bases). The CDR3 has 14 residues. Germline CDR1 is MNHEY and CDR2 is SVGAGI. V was pared by 2 bases and J by 2 bases, with 9 bases between. The CDR3 reads CASSYGGGNYGYTF. The CDR3, as DNA: TGTGCCAGCAGTTACGGGGGGGGGAACTATGGCTACACCTTC.

At least ten counts were recorded for this clonotype. The gene calls are TRBV7-2 and TRBJ1-3, with unresolved D. Trimming removed 4 bases from V and 0 bases from J, with 13 bases in between. The CDR3 loop spans 16 amino acids. The germline V gene encodes CDR1 SGHTA and CDR2 FQGNSA. The CDR3 is CASSSATVNSGNTIYF. DNA of the CDR3: TGTGCCAGCAGCTCGGCGACCGTTAACTCTGGAAACACCATATATTTT.

This clonotype occurred many times. The chain links TRBV12-3 or TRBV12-4 to TRBJ1-1; 8 positions agree with TRBD1. With V trimmed by 3 bases and J by 6 bases, 6 bases remained unmatched. This CDR3 contains 14 residues. CDR3 sequence (DNA): TGTGCCAGCAGTTTGGGCAGGGGGCCTGCTGAAGCTTTCTTT. Translated: CASSLGRGPAEAFF.

This clonotype was detected only a few times. The chain combines TRBV5-5 with TRBJ1-2, with TRBD1 matching 8 bases. The CDR3 extends over 15 amino acids. CDR1 SGHKS and CDR2 YYEKEE come from the germline V gene (reference sequence). Unmatched junction bases numbered 9, after V lost 6 bases and J lost 2 bases. The CDR3 region has the DNA TGTGCCAGCACGACAGGGGAGAGGATAAACTATGGCTACACCTTC. It codes for CASTTGERINYGYTF.

This clonotype was picked up many times. This chain joins TRBV12-3 or TRBV12-4 and TRBJ1-2, with D hard to call. The CDR3 covers 13 residues. V dropped 6 bases and J dropped 4 bases, with 12 bases sitting between them. The CDR3 DNA follows: TGTGCCAGCAGCTTGACTAGGAGCTATGGCTACACCTTC. Its protein product is CASSLTRSYGYTF.

J is TRBJ2-7 and V is TRBV28; the D gene is possibly TRBD1 (6 bases). Germline loops: CDR1 MDHEN, CDR2 SYDVKM. The CDR3 contains 14 residues. The germline V and J ends were trimmed by 5 bases and 0 bases, with 11 bases remaining between them. CDR3 in DNA: TGTGCCAGCAGTCCAGACAGGTTCTCCTACGAGCAGTACGTC. It codes for CASSPDRFSYEQYV.

This clonotype was detected many times. The V and J genes are TRBV20-1 and TRBJ2-3; the match to TRBD2 covers 11 bases. The CDR3 runs 14 residues. CDR1 and CDR2 (germline): DFQATT, SNEGSKA (reference sequence). V lost 1 base and J lost 3; bases outside the gene matches: 0. CDR3 region: CSARGLAGTDTQYF. The CDR3 coding sequence is TGCAGTGCTAGAGGACTAGCGGGGACAGATACGCAGTATTTT.

This chain connects TRBV5-1 to TRBJ1-1; D remains ambiguous. CDR3 length equals 14 residues. Trimming stripped 4 bases from V and 0 bases from J, with 10 bases between. The germline CDR1 and CDR2 sequences are SGHRS and YFSETQ. CDR3 protein: CASSHVTLNTEAFF. The CDR3 coding sequence is TGCGCCAGCAGCCATGTGACTCTGAACACTGAAGCTTTCTTT.

This clonotype was counted a few times. J is TRBJ1-1 and V is TRBV15; maybe TRBD1 (6 bases). V lost 0 bases and J 11 bases, leaving 19 bases between the germline ends. CDR3 length: 15 amino acids. CDR1 and CDR2 from the germline V gene are LNHNV and YYDKDF (reference sequence). CDR3 bases: TGTGCCACCAGCAGAGATCCCAACAGGGTCGGCGGGGCTTTCTTT. This translates into CATSRDPNRVGGAFF.

There are a few counts of this clonotype. The chain combines TRBV7-9 with TRBJ1-2; TRBD1 might be the D (6 bases). CDR3 length equals 13 residues. V lost 3 bases and J 6 bases, leaving 11 bases between the germline ends. CDR1 and CDR2 from the germline V gene are SEHNR and FQNEAQ (reference sequence). The CDR3 region is CASSFQGKDGYTF. The DNA of the CDR3 is TGTGCCAGCAGCTTCCAGGGGAAGGATGGCTACACCTTC.

The sample holds many counts of this clonotype. This rearrangement joins TRBV20-1 to TRBJ1-1; D gene ambiguous. The V end was cut by 6 bases, the J end by 2 bases, with 13 bases between. The germline CDR1 and CDR2 sequences are DFQATT and SNEGSKA (reference sequence). The CDR3 spans 13 residues. CDR3 sequence: CSAPGRANTEAFF. The CDR3, as DNA: TGCAGTGCCCCTGGGAGGGCCAACACTGAAGCTTTCTTT.

The V and J genes are TRBV6-5 and TRBJ2-5; D unclear. The CDR3 is 14 amino acids. Trimming took off 0 bases at V and 5 bases at J, with 10 bases between the two ends. Germline V gene lookup returns CDR1 MNHEY and CDR2 SVGAGI. CDR3 loop: CASSYSSARETQYF. DNA of the CDR3: TGTGCCAGCAGTTACTCGTCGGCTCGGGAGACCCAGTACTTC.

This clonotype was observed a handful of times. V and J are TRBV29-1 and TRBJ2-3; D uncertain. This CDR3 has 13 residues. Trimming cost V 7 bases and J 0 bases, with 11 bases left between them. Germline-derived CDR1 and CDR2 are SQVTM and ANQGSEA. CDR3 nucleotide sequence: TGCAGCGGAAACTACTTTAGCACAGATACGCAGTATTTT. As protein: CSGNYFSTDTQYF.

This rearrangement joins TRBV7-9 to TRBJ2-3; 7 nucleotides line up with TRBD1. With 5 bases clipped from V and 1 base from J, the junction kept 9 bases outside the gene matches. Germline-derived CDR1 and CDR2 are SEHNR and FQNEAQ (reference sequence). There are 16 residues in the CDR3. CDR3 nucleotide sequence: TGTGCCAGCAGCCCAAGGACAGGAAGGGGCACAGATACGCAGTATTTT. This encodes CASSPRTGRGTDTQYF.

This clonotype was seen more than once but under ten times. The rearrangement joins TRBV12-3 or TRBV12-4 to TRBJ2-3, with TRBD2 matching 9 bases. This CDR3 contains 16 residues. The V gene end was trimmed by 2 bases and the J gene end by 5 bases; junction bases not matched to a gene: 8. Written as DNA, the CDR3 is TGTGCCAGCAGTTTAAGGGCGGGGGGGCCTAAAGATACGCAGTATTTT. Protein sequence: CASSLRAGGPKDTQYF.

This clonotype was counted many times. This chain links TRBV20-1 with TRBJ2-5, with TRBD2 matching 10 bases. The CDR3 has 16 amino acids. V was clipped by 3 bases and J by 1 base; unmatched bases: 8. Germline CDR1 DFQATT, CDR2 SNEGSKA (reference sequence). The CDR3 DNA is TGCAGTGCTAGCCCCTTCCTAGCGGGGGCCCAAGAGACCCAGTACTTC. Its translation is CSASPFLAGAQETQYF.

This sequence joins TRBV12-3 or TRBV12-4 and TRBJ2-2; 7 bases match TRBD2. The CDR3 runs to 13 residues. The J segment lost 8 bases and the V segment lost 8 bases, leaving 8 bases of the junction unmatched. The CDR3 coding sequence is TGTGCCAGCCGGGGGGACGTCCCTGGGGAGCTGTTTTTT. The encoded protein is CASRGDVPGELFF.

In its sample, this clonotype was seen many times. This chain uses TRBV20-1 with TRBJ1-4, with 7 bases aligning to TRBD1. The CDR3 sequence is 15 residues long. The V segment lost 0 bases and the J segment 5 bases; nucleotides outside the gene matches: 6. The germline gives CDR1 DFQATT, CDR2 SNEGSKA (reference sequence). CDR3 nucleotide sequence: TGCAGTGCTAGAGATCCGGGACAGCTAAATGAAAAACTGTTTTTT. Residues: CSARDPGQLNEKLFF.

In its sample, this clonotype was seen a few times. This chain connects TRBV24-1 to TRBJ2-1; D is unclear. This CDR3 contains 14 residues. Germline lookup yields CDR1 KGHDR and CDR2 SFDVKD. The V end lost 1 base, the J end lost 3 bases, and 6 bases lay between the germline ends. CDR3 bases: TGTGCCACCAGTGATTTTGGCAGCTACAATGAGCAGTTCTTC. This sequence encodes CATSDFGSYNEQFF.

The CDR3 region is CATSELQVFQTGANVLTF. The CDR3 DNA sequence: TGTGCCACCAGTGAGCTACAGGTATTCCAAACTGGGGCCAACGTCCTGACTTTC. V and J are TRBV24-1 and TRBJ2-6; D is possibly TRBD1 (5 bases). This CDR3 is 18 amino acids long. Germline V lookup: CDR1 KGHDR, CDR2 SFDVKD. The ends were cut back, 4 bases at V and 2 bases at J, with 17 bases in the middle.

This clonotype was picked up many times. V gene TRBV20-1 combines with J gene TRBJ2-3, with D perhaps TRBD2 (5 bases). Deletions cut 1 base from V and 2 bases from J, with 13 bases between. The CDR3 sequence is 15 residues long. Germline-derived CDR1 and CDR2 are DFQATT and SNEGSKA (reference sequence). CDR3 residues: CSARGNGLATDTQYF. The CDR3 nucleotides are TGCAGTGCTAGAGGGAACGGACTGGCCACAGATACGCAGTATTTT.